This TCR beta chain was captured by sequencing in a study of blood T cell repertoires in COVID-19. TCRdb's copy holds only in-frame clones and misses some; the assay was immunoSEQ multiplex PCR. This table holds 150,000 to 200,000 clones, approximately 79% found once. The sample taken for sequencing was peripheral blood. This sequence originates from a man in his thirties or forties with active or convalescent COVID-19.

CDR3 sequence: CASSHSRGGRTQYF. The CDR3 DNA reads TGTGCCAGCAGCCATAGTCGGGGGGGGCGGACCCAGTACTTC. The chain has TRBV14 and TRBJ2-5; 8 bases line up with TRBD2. This CDR3 contains 14 residues. V lost 3 bases to trimming and J lost 7 bases; unmatched junction nucleotides: 7. CDR1 is SGHDN and CDR2 is FVKESK in the germline V gene.